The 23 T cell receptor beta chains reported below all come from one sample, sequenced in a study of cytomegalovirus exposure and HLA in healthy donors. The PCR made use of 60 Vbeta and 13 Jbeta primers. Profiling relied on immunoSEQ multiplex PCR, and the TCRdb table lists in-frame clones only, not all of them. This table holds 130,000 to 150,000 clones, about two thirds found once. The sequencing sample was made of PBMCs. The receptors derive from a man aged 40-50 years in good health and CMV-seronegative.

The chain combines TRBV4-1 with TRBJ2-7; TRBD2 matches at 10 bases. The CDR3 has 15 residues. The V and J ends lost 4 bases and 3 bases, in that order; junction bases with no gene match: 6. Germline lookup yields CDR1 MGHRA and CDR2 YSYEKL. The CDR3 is CASSPLAGGLYEQYF. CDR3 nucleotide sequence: TGCGCCAGCAGCCCTTTAGCGGGAGGTCTCTACGAGCAGTACTTC.

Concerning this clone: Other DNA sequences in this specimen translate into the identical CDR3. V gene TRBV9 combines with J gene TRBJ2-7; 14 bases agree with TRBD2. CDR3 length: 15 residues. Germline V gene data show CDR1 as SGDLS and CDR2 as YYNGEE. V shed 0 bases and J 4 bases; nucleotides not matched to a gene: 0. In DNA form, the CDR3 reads TGTGCCAGCAGCGTAGGGACTAGCGGGGGGTACGAGCAGTACTTC. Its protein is CASSVGTSGGYEQYF. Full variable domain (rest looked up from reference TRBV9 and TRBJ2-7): DSGVTQTPKHLITATGQRVTLRCSPRSGDLSVYWYQQSLDQGLQFLIQYYNGEERAKGNILERFSAQQFPDLHSELNLSSLELGDSALYFCASSVGTSGGYEQYFGPGTRLTVT.

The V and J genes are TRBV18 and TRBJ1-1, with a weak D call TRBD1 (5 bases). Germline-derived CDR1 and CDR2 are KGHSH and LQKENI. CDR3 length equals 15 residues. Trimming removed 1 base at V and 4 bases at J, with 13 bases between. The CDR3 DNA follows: TGTGCCAGCTCACCACAATCAGGGAAGGGCACTGAAGCTTTCTTT. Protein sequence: CASSPQSGKGTEAFF.

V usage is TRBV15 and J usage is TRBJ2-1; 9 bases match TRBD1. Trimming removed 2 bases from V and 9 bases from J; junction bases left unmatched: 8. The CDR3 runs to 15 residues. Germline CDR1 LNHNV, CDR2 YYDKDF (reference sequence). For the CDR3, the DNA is TGTGCCACCAGCAGAAACAGGGGACAGGGTAGTGAGCAGTTCTTC. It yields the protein CATSRNRGQGSEQFF.

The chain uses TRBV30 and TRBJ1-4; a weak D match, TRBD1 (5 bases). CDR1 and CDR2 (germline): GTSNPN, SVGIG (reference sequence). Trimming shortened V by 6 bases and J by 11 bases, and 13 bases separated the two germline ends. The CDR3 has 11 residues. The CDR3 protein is CACLGGGKLFF. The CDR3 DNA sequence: TGTGCCTGTCTGGGTGGGGGGAAACTGTTTTTT. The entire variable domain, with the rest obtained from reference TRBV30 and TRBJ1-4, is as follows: SQTIHQWPATLVQPVGSPLSLECTVEGTSNPNLYWYRQAAGRGLQLLFYSVGIGQISSEVPQNLSASRPQDRQFILSSKKLLLSDSGFYLCACLGGGKLFFGSGTQLSVL.

The CDR3 region is CASSLVGREQYF. The CDR3 coding sequence is TGTGCCAGCAGCTTGGTCGGGAGGGAGCAGTACTTC. The chain is built from TRBV5-4 and TRBJ2-7, with TRBD2 identical over 7 bases. The germline gives CDR1 SGHNT, CDR2 YYREEE (reference sequence). CDR3 length: 12 residues. V shed 0 bases, J shed 7 bases, and the junction held 1 base outside the gene matches.

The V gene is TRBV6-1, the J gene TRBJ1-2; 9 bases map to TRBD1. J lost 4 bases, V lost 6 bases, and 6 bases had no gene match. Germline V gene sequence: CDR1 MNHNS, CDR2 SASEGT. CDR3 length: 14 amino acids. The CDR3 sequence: CASRGTGSGYGYTF. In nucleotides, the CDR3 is TGTGCCAGCAGGGGGACAGGGTCGGGCTATGGCTACACCTTC.

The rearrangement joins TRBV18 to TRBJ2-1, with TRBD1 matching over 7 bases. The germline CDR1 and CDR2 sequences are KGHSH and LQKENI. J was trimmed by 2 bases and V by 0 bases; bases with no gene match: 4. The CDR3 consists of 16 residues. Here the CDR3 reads CASSPPGDRTYNEQFF. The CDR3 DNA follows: TGTGCCAGCTCACCACCGGGGGACAGAACCTACAATGAGCAGTTCTTC.

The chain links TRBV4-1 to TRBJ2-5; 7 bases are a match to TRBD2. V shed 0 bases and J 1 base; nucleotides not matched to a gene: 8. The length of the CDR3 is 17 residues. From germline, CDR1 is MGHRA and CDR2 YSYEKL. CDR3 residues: CASSQDSTSPPQETQYF. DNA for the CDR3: TGCGCCAGCAGCCAAGATTCGACTAGCCCTCCCCAAGAGACCCAGTACTTC.

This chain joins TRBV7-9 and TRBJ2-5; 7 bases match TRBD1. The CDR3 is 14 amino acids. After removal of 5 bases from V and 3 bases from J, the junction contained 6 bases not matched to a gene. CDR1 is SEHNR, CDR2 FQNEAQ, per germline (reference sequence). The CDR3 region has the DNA TGTGCCAGCAGCCTCGGGACAGCGGAAGAGACCCAGTACTTC. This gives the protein CASSLGTAEETQYF.

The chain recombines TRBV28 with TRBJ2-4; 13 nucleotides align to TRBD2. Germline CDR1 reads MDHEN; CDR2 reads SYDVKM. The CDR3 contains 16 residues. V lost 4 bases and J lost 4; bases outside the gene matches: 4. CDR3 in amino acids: CASSSAGLAGKNIQYF. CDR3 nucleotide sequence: TGTGCCAGCAGTTCCGCGGGACTAGCGGGAAAAAACATTCAGTACTTC.

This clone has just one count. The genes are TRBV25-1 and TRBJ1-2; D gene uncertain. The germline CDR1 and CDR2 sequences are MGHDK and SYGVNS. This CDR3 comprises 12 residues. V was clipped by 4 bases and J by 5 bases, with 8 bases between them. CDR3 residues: CASSVSEYGYTF. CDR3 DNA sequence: TGTGCCAGCAGTGTCAGTGAATATGGCTACACCTTC.

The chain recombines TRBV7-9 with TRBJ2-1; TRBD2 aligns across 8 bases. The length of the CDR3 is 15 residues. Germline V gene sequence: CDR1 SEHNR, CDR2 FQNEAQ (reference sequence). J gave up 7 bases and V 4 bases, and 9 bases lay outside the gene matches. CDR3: CASSWAGGAGNEQFF. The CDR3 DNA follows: TGTGCCAGCAGCTGGGCCGGGGGGGCGGGTAATGAGCAGTTCTTC. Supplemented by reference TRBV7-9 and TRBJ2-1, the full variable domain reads DTGVSQNPRHKITKRGQNVTFRCDPISEHNRLYWYRQTLGQGPEFLTYFQNEAQLEKSRLLSDRFSAERPKGSFSTLEIQRTEQGDSAMYLCASSWAGGAGNEQFFGPGTRLTVL.

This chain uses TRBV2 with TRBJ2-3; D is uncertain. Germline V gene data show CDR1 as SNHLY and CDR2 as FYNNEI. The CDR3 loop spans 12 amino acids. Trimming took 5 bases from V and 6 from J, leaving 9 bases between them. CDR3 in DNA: TGTGCCAGCAGTAAGGAGATCGATACGCAGTATTTT. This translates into CASSKEIDTQYF. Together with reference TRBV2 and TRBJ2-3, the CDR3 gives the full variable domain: EPEVTQTPSHQVTQMGQEVILRCVPISNHLYFYWYRQILGQKVEFLVSFYNNEISEKSEIFDDQFSVERPDGSNFTLKIRSTKLEDSAMYFCASSKEIDTQYFGPGTRLTVL.

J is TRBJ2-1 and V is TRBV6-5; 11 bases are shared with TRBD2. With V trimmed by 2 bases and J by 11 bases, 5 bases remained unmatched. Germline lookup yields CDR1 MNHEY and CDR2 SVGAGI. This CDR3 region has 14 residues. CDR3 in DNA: TGTGCCAGCAGTTACGGTACTAGCGGGGGTCAGCAGTTCTTC. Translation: CASSYGTSGGQQFF.

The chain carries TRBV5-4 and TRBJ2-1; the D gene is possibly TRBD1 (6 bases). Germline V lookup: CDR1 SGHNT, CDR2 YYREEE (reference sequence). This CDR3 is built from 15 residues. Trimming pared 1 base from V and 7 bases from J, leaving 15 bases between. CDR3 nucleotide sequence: TGTGCCAGCAGCTTGATCCAGGGGATGGTGAATGAGCAGTTCTTC. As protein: CASSLIQGMVNEQFF.

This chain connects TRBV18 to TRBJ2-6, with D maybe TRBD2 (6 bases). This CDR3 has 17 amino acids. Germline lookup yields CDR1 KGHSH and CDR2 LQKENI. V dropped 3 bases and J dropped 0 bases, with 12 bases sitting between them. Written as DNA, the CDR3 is TGTGCCAGCTCACCGCCCGGGGGTCCCTCTGGGGCCAACGTCCTGACTTTC. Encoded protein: CASSPPGGPSGANVLTF.

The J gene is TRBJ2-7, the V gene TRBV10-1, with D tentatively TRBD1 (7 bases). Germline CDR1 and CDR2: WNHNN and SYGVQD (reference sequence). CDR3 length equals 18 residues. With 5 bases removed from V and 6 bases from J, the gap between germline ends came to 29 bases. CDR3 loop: CASSSSGAQGVQTGEQYF. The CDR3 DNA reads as TGCGCCAGCAGTTCCTCGGGGGCCCAGGGGGTCCAGACGGGCGAGCAGTACTTC.

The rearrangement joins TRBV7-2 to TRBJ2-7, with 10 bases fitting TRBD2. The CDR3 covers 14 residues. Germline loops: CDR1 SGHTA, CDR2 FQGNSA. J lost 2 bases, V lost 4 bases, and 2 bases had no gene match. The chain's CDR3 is CASSWGLAPYEQYF. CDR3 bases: TGTGCCAGCAGCTGGGGACTAGCGCCCTACGAGCAGTACTTC.

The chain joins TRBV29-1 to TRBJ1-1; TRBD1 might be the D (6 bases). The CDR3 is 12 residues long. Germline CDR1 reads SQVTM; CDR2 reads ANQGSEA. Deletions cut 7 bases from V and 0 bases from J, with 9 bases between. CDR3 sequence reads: CSGGQMNTEAFF. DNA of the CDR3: TGCAGCGGGGGGCAGATGAACACTGAAGCTTTCTTT.

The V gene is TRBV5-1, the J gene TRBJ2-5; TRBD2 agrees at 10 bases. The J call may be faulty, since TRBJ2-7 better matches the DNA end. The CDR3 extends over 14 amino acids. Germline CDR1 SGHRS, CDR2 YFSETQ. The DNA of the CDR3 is TGCGCCAGCAGCTTGGGTAGCGGGAGGTGCGAGCAGTACTTC. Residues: CASSLGSGRCEQYF.

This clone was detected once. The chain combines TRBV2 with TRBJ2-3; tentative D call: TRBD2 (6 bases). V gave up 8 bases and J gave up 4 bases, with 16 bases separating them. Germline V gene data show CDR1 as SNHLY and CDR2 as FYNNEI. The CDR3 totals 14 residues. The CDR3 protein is CASRNFGGPDTQYF. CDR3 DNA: TGTGCCAGCCGTAACTTCGGGGGACCAGATACGCAGTATTTT.

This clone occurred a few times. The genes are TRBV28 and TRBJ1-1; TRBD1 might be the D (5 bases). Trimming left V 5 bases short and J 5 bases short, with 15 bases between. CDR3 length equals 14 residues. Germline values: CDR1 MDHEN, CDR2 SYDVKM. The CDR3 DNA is TGTGCCAGCAGTGTTGGGGCGCAGGGAACTGAAGCTTTCTTT. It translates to CASSVGAQGTEAFF.